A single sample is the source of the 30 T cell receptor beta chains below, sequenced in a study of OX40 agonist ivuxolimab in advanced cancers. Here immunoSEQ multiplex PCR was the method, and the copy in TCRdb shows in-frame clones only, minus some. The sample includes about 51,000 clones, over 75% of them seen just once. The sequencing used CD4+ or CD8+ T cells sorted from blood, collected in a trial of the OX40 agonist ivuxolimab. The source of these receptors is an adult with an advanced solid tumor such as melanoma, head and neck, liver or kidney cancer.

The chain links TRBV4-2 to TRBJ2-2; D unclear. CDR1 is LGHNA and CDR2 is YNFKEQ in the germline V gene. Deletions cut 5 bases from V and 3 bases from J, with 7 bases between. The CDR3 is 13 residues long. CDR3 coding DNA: TGTGCCAGCAGCGTCACAGACACCGGGGAGCTGTTTTTT. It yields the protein CASSVTDTGELFF.

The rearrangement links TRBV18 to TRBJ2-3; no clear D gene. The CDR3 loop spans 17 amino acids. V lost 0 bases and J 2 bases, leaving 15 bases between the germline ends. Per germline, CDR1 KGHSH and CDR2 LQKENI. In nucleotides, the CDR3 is TGTGCCAGCTCACCACCTGGGCGGCTCTATAACACAGATACGCAGTATTTT. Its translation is CASSPPGRLYNTDTQYF.

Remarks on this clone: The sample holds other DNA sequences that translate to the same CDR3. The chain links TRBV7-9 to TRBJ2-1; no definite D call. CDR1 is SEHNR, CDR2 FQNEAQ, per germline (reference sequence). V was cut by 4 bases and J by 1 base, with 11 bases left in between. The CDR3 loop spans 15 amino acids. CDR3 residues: CASSSWERSYNEQFF. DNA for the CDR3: TGTGCCAGCAGCTCCTGGGAACGGTCCTACAATGAGCAGTTCTTC.

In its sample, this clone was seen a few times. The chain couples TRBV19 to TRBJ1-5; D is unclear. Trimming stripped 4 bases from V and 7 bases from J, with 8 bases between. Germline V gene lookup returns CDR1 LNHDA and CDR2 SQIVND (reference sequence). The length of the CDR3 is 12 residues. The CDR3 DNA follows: TGTGCCAGTAGTAATATGGCCCAGCCCCAGCATTTT. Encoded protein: CASSNMAQPQHF.

DNA for the CDR3: TGCAGCGTCATGTCATTTAGACTAGGAGCATCCTACGAGCAGTACTTC. Its translation: CSVMSFRLGASYEQYF. This chain links TRBV29-1 with TRBJ2-7; D is possibly TRBD2 (6 bases). This CDR3 contains 16 residues. Trimming took off 6 bases at V and 1 base at J, with 22 bases between the two ends. Germline values: CDR1 SQVTM, CDR2 ANQGSEA.

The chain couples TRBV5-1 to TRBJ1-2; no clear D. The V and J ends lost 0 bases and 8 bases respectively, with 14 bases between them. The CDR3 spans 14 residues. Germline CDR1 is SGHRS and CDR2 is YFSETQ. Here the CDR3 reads CASSLAPDGGGYTF. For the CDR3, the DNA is TGCGCCAGCAGCTTGGCCCCGGATGGTGGCGGCTACACCTTC.

The CDR3 is CASSLSGLAGAGDTQYF. DNA of the CDR3: TGTGCCAGCAGCCTTTCGGGACTAGCGGGAGCAGGAGATACGCAGTATTTT. V gene TRBV9 combines with J gene TRBJ2-3; 14 bases align to TRBD2. The J segment lost 5 bases and the V segment lost 4 bases, leaving 9 bases of the junction unmatched. This CDR3 spans 17 amino acids. CDR1 SGDLS and CDR2 YYNGEE come from the germline V gene.

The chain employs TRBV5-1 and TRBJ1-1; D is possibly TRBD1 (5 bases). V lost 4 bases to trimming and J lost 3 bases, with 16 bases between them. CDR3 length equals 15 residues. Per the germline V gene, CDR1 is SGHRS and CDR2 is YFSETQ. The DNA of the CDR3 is TGCGCCAGCAGCATCATCGAGGGGAAATACACTGAAGCTTTCTTT. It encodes CASSIIEGKYTEAFF.

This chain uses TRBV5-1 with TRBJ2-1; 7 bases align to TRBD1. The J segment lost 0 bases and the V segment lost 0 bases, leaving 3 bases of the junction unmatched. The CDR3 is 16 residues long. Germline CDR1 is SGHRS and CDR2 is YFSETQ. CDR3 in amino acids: CASSLATGSSYNEQFF. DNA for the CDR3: TGCGCCAGCAGCTTGGCGACAGGGAGCTCCTACAATGAGCAGTTCTTC.

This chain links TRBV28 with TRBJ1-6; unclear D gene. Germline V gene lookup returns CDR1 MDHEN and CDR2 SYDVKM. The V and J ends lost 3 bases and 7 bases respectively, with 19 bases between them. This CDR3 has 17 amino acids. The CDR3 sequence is CASSFRSLRAWNSPLHF. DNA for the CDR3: TGTGCCAGCAGTTTCCGTTCGCTTAGGGCCTGGAATTCACCCCTCCACTTT.

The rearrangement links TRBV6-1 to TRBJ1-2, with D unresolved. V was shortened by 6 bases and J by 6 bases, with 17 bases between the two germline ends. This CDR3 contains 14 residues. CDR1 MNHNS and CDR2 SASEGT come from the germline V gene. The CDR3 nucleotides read TGTGCCAGCAGAACAGAGTGGGAGTTTAATGGCTACACCTTC. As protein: CASRTEWEFNGYTF.

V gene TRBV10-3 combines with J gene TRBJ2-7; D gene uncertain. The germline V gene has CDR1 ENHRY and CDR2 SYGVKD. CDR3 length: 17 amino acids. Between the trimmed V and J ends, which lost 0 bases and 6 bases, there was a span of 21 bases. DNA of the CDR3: TGTGCCATCAGTGAGTCAGGACGCGAAGGATACCTACGCGAGCAGTACTTC. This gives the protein CAISESGREGYLREQYF.

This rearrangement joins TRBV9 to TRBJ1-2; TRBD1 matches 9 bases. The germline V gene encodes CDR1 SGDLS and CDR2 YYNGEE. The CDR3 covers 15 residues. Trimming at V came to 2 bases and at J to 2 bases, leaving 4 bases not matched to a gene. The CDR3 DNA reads TGTGCCAGCAGCGTGGGCGGACAGGGGAACTATGGCTACACCTTC. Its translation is CASSVGGQGNYGYTF.

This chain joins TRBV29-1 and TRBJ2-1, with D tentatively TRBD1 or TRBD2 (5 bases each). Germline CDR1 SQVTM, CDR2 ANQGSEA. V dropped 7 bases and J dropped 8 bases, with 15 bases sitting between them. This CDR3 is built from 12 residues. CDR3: CSGSRGVDEQFF. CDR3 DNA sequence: TGCAGCGGCTCCCGAGGGGTGGATGAGCAGTTCTTC.

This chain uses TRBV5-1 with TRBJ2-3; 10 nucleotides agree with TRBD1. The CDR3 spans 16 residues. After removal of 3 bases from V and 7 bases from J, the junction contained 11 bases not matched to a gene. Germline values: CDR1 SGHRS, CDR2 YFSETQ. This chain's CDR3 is CASSWEGRQGAHTQYF. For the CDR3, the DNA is TGCGCCAGCAGCTGGGAGGGGAGACAGGGGGCCCATACGCAGTATTTT. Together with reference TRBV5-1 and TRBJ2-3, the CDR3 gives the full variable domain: KAGVTQTPRYLIKTRGQQVTLSCSPISGHRSVSWYQQTPGQGLQFLFEYFSETQRNKGNFPGRFSGRQFSNSRSEMNVSTLELGDSALYLCASSWEGRQGAHTQYFGPGTRLTVL.

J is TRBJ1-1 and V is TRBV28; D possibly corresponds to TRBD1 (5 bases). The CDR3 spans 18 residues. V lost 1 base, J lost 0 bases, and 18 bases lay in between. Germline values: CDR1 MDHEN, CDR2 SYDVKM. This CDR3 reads CASSLSRQFLPMNTEAFF. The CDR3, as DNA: TGTGCCAGCAGTTTATCCAGACAGTTCTTACCCATGAACACTGAAGCTTTCTTT.

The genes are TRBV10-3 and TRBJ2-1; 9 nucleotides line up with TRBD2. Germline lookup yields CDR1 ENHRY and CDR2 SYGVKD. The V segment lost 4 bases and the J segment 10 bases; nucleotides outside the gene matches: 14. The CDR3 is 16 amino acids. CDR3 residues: CAISGTAGGRAGEQFF. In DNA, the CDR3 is TGTGCCATCAGTGGAACGGCTGGCGGGAGGGCCGGAGAGCAGTTCTTC.

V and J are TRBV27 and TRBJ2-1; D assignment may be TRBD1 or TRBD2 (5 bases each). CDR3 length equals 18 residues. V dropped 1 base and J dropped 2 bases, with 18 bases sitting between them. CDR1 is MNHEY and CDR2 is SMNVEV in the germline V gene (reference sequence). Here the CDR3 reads CASSLYGTRTRPYNEQFF. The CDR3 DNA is TGTGCCAGCAGTTTATACGGGACCAGGACCCGGCCCTACAATGAGCAGTTCTTC.

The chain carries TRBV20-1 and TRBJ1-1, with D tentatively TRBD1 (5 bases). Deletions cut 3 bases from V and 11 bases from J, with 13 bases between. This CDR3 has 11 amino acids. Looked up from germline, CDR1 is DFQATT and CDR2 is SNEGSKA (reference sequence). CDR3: CSARVGGSAFF. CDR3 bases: TGCAGTGCTAGGGTGGGGGGGAGCGCTTTCTTT.

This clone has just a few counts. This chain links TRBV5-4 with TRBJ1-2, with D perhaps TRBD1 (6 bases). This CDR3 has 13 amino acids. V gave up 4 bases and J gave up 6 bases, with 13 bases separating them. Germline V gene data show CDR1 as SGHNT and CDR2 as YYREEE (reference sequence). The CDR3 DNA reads TGTGCCAGCAGCCTTACAGGGTGGGATGGCTACACCTTC. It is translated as CASSLTGWDGYTF.

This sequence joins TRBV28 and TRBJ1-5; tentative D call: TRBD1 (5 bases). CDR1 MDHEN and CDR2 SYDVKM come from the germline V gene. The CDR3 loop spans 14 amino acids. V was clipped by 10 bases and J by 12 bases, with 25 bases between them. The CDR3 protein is CATTPLWQTQGQHF. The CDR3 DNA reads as TGTGCCACTACCCCTCTCTGGCAGACCCAGGGCCAGCATTTT.

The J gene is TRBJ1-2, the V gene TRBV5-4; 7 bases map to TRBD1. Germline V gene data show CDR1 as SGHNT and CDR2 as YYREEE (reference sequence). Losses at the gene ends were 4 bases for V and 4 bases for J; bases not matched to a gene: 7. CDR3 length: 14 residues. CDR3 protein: CASSPGQVLYGYTF. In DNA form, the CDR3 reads TGTGCCAGCAGCCCTGGACAGGTTCTCTATGGCTACACCTTC. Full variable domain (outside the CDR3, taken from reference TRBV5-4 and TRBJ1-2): ETGVTQSPTHLIKTRGQQVTLRCSSQSGHNTVSWYQQALGQGPQFIFQYYREEENGRGNFPPRFSGLQFPNYSSELNVNALELDDSALYLCASSPGQVLYGYTFGSGTRLTVV.

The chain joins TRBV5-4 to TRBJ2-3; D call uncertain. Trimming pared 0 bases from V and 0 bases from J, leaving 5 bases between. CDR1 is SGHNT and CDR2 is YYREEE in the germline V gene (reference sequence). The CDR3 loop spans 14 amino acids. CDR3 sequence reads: CASSLVRSTDTQYF. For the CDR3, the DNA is TGTGCCAGCAGCTTGGTCCGTAGCACAGATACGCAGTATTTT. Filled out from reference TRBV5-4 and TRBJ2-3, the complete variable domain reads ETGVTQSPTHLIKTRGQQVTLRCSSQSGHNTVSWYQQALGQGPQFIFQYYREEENGRGNFPPRFSGLQFPNYSSELNVNALELDDSALYLCASSLVRSTDTQYFGPGTRLTVL.

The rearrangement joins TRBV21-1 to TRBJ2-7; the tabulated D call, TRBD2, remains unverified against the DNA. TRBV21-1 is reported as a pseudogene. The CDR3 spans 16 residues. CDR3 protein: CASSYRTSGRREEQYF. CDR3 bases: TGTGCCAGCAGCTACCGGACTAGCGGGAGGAGGGAAGAGCAGTACTTC.

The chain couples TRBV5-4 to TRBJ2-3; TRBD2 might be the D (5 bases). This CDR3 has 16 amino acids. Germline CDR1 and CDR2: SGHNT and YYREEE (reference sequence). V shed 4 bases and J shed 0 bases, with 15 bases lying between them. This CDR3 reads CASSPPGRGSTDTQYF. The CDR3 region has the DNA TGTGCCAGCAGCCCCCCGGGCCGAGGGAGCACAGATACGCAGTATTTT.

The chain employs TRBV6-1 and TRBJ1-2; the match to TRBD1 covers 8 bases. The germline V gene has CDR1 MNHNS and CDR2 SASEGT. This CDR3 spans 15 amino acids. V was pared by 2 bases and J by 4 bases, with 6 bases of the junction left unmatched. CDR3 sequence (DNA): TGTGCCAGCAGTGAACCAGGGGGCTTCTTCTATGGCTACACCTTC. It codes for CASSEPGGFFYGYTF.

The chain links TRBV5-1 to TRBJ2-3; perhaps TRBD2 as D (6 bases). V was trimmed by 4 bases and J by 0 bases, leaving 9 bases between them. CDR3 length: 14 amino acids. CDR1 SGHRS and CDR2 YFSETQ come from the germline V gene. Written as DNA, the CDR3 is TGCGCCAGCAGCGTGGGGAGGAGCACAGATACGCAGTATTTT. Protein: CASSVGRSTDTQYF.

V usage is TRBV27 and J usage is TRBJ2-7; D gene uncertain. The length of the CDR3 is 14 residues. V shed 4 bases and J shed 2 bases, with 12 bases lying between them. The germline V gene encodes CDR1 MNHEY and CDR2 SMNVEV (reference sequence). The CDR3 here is CASSSGRIAYEQYF. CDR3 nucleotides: TGTGCCAGCAGTTCTGGACGGATAGCCTACGAGCAGTACTTC.

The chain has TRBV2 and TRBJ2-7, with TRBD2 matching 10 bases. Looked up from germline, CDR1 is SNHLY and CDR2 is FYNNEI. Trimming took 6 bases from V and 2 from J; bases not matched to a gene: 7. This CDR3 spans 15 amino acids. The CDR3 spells CASSLGLADTYEQYF. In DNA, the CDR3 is TGTGCCAGCAGCCTAGGACTAGCGGACACCTACGAGCAGTACTTC.

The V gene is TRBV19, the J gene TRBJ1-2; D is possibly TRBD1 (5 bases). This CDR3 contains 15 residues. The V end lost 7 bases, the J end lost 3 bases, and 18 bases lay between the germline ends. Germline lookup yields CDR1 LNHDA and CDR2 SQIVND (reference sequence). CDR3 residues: CASIPRRDLDYGYTF. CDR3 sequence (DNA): TGTGCCAGTATCCCCCGCCGGGACCTCGACTATGGCTACACCTTC.